This entry concerns a single T cell receptor beta chain. Sample-barcoded 5' priming and a J-beta primer mix drove a second PCR of 7 to 11 cycles. TCRdb ran MiXCR on the 5' RACE reads and lists one entry per CDR3 protein. The sample yields 800,000 or so distinct CDR3 sequences, under 80% seen once. The data stem from a study of blood T cells in healthy people across ages. Germline assignment: CDR1 DFQATT and CDR2 SNEGSKA (reference sequence). The CDR3 contains 14 residues. The ends were cut back, 3 bases at V and 3 bases at J, with 15 bases in the middle. A minimum of 7 million PBMCs was isolated per sample.

The chain carries TRBV20-1 and TRBJ2-7; a weak D match, TRBD1 (6 bases). The receptor comes from a man in his thirties or forties in good health. Sequenced material: blood. This chain's CDR3 is CSASSSRGIYEQYF. CDR3 nucleotide sequence: TGCAGTGCTAGTTCCAGCAGGGGCATCTACGAGCAGTACTTC.